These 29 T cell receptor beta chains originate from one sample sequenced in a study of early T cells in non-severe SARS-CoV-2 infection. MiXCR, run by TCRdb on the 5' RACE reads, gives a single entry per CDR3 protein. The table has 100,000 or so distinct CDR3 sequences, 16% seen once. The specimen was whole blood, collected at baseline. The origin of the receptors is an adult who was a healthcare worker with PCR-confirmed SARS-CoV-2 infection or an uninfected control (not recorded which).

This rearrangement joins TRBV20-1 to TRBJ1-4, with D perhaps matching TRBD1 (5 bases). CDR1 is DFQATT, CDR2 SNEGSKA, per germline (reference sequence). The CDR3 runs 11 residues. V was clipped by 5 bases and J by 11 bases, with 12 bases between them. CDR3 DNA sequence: TGCAGTGCTTCCAGGTGGGGGAAACTGTTTTTT. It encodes CSASRWGKLFF.

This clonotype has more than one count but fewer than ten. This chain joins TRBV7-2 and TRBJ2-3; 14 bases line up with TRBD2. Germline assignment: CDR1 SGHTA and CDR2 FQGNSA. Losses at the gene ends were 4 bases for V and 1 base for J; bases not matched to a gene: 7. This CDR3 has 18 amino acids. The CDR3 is CASSYGTSGSWGTDTQYF. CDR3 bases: TGTGCCAGCAGCTACGGGACTAGCGGGAGTTGGGGCACAGATACGCAGTATTTT.

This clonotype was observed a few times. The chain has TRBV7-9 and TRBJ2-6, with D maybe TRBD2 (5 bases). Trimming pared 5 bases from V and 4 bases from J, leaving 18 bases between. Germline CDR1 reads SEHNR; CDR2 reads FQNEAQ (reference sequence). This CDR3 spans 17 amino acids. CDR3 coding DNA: TGTGCCAGCAGCCTGGAGGCTTGGGTAGCGGGGGCCAACGTCCTGACTTTC. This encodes CASSLEAWVAGANVLTF.

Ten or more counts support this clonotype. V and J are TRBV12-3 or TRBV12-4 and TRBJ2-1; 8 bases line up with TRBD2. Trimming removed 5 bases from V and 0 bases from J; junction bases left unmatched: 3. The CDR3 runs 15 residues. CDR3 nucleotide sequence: TGTGCCAGCAGTACCGGGACTAGCTCCTACAATGAGCAGTTCTTC. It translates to CASSTGTSSYNEQFF.

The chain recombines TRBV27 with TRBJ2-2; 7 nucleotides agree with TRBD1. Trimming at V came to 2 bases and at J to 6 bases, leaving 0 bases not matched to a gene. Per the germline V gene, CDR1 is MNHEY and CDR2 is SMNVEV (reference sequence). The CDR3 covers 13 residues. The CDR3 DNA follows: TGTGCCAGCAGTTTACAGGGGGCCGGGGAGCTGTTTTTT. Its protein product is CASSLQGAGELFF.

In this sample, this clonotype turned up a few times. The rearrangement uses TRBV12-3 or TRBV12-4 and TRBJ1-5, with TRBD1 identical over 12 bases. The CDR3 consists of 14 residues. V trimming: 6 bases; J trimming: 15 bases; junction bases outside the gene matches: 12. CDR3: CASSVTGTGGLPHF. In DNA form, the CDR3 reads TGTGCCAGCAGCGTTACCGGGACAGGGGGCCTTCCGCATTTT.

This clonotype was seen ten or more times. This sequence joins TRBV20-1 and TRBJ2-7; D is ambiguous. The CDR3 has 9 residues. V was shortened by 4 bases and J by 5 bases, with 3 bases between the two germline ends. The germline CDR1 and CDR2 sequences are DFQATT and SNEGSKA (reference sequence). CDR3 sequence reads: CSANHEQYF. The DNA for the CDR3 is TGCAGTGCTAACCACGAGCAGTACTTC.

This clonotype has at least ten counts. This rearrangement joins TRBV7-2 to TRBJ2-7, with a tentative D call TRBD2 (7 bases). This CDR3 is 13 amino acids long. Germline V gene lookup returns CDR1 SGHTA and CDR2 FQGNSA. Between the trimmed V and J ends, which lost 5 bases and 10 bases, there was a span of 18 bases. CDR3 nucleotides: TGTGCCAGCAGCCTCTTGGCGGGGGCAAGTCAGTACTTC. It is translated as CASSLLAGASQYF.

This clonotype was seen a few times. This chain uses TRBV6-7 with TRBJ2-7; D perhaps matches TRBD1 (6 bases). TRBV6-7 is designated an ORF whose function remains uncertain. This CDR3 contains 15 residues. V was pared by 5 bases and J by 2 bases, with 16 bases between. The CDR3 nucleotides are TGTGCCAGCAGTGGAGCACAGGGTTTAACCTACGAGCAGTACTTC. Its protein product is CASSGAQGLTYEQYF.

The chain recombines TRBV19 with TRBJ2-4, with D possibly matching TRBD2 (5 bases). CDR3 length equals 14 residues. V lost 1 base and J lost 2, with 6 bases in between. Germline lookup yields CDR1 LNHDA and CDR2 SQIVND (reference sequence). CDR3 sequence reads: CASSIAGTKNIQYF. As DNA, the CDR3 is TGTGCCAGTAGTATAGCGGGGACCAAAAACATTCAGTACTTC.

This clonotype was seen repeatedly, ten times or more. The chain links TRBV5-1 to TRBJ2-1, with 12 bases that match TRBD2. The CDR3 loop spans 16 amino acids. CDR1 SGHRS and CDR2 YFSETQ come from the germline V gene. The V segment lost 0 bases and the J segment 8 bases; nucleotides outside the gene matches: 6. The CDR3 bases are TGCGCCAGCAGCTTGGGACTAGCGGGAGACGGCGATGAGCAGTTCTTC. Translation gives CASSLGLAGDGDEQFF. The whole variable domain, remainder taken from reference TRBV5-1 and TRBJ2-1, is KAGVTQTPRYLIKTRGQQVTLSCSPISGHRSVSWYQQTPGQGLQFLFEYFSETQRNKGNFPGRFSGRQFSNSRSEMNVSTLELGDSALYLCASSLGLAGDGDEQFFGPGTRLTVL.

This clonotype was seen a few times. This chain's CDR3 is CVIRDRGRLNTEAFF. The DNA for the CDR3 is TGTGTAATACGGGACAGGGGGCGCCTGAACACTGAAGCTTTCTTT. The chain uses TRBV30 and TRBJ1-1; 12 bases agree with TRBD1. CDR3 length: 15 residues. Germline V gives CDR1 GTSNPN, CDR2 SVGIG (reference sequence).

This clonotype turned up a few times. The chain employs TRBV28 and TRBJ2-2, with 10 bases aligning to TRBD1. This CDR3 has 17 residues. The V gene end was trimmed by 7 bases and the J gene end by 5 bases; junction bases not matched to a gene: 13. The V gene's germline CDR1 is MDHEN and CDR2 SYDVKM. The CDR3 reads CASTLPPGQGRTGELFF. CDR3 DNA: TGTGCCAGCACCCTACCACCGGGACAGGGGAGAACCGGGGAGCTGTTTTTT.

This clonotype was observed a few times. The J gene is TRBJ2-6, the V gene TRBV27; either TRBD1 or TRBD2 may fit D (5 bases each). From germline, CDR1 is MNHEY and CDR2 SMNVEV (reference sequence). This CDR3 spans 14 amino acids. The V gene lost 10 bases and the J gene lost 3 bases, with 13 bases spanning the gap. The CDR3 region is CATKEGFGANVLTF. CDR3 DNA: TGTGCCACCAAAGAGGGGTTTGGGGCCAACGTCCTGACTTTC.

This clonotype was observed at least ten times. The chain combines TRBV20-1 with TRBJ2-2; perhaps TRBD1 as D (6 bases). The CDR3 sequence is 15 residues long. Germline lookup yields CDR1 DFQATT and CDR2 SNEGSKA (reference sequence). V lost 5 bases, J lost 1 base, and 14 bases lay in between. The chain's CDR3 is CSAYPRTENTGELFF. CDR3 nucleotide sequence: TGCAGTGCTTACCCCCGGACAGAGAACACCGGGGAGCTGTTTTTT.

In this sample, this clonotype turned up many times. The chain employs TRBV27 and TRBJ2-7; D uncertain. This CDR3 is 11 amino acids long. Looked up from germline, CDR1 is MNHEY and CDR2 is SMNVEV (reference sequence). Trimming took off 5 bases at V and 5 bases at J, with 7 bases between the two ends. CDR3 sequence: CASSNYDEQYF. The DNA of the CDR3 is TGTGCCAGCAGTAATTACGACGAGCAGTACTTC.

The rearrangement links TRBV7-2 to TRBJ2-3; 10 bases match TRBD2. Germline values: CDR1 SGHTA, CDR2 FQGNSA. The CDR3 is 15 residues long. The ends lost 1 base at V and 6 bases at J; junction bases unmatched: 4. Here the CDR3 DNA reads TGTGCCAGCAGCTTAGAGGGGACTAGCGTGGATACGCAGTATTTT. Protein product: CASSLEGTSVDTQYF.

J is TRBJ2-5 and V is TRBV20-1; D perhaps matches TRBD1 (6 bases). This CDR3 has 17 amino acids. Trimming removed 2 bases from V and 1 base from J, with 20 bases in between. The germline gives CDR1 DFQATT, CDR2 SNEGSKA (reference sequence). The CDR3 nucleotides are TGCAGTGCTAGACCTCCACTGGGGGCGCATCTCCAAGAGACCCAGTACTTC. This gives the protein CSARPPLGAHLQETQYF.

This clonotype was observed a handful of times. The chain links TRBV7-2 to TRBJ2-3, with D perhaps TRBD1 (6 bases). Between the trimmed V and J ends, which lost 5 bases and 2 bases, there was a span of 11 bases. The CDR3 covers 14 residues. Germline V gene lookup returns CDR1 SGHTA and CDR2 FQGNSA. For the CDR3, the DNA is TGTGCCAGCAGCGGGGGCGGAAACACAGATACGCAGTATTTT. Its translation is CASSGGGNTDTQYF.

The CDR3 coding sequence is TGTGCCAGCAGCCAACTAGCGGGAGAGGATGAGCAGTTCTTC. Its translation: CASSQLAGEDEQFF. This chain connects TRBV3-1 to TRBJ2-1, with 10 nucleotides matching TRBD2. The CDR3 has 14 amino acids. Germline CDR1 and CDR2: LGHDT and YNNKEL (reference sequence). With 2 bases clipped from V and 8 bases from J, the junction kept 3 bases outside the gene matches.

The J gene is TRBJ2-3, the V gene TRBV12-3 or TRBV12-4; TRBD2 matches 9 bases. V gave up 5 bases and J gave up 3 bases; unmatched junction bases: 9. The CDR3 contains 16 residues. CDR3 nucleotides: TGTGCCAGCAGTCCCCCCAGCGGGAGGTTGACAGATACGCAGTATTTT. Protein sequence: CASSPPSGRLTDTQYF.

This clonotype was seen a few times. The CDR3 sequence is CASSAGSHYGYTF. CDR3 in DNA: TGTGCCAGCAGTGCAGGCAGTCACTATGGCTACACCTTC. The chain employs TRBV25-1 and TRBJ1-2; D remains unclear. The CDR3 loop spans 13 amino acids. Germline CDR1 MGHDK, CDR2 SYGVNS. V was trimmed by 4 bases and J by 3 bases, leaving 9 bases between them.

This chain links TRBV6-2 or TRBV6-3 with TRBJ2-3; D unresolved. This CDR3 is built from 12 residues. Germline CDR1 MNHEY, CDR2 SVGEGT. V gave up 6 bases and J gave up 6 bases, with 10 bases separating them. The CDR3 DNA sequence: TGTGCCAGCAGCCCCCAGAGGGATACGCAGTATTTT. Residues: CASSPQRDTQYF.

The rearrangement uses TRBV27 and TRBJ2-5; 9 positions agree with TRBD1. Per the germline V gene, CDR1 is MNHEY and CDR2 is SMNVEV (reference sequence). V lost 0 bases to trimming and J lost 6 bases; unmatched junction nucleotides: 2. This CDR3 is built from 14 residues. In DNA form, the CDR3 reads TGTGCCAGCAGTTTATCCGGGACAGGGAAGACCCAGTACTTC. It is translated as CASSLSGTGKTQYF.

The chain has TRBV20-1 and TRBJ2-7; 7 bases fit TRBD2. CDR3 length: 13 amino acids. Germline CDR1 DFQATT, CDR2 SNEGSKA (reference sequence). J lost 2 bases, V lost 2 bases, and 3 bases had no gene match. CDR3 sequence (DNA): TGCAGTGCTAGACTAGCGGCCACCTACGAGCAGTACTTC. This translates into CSARLAATYEQYF.

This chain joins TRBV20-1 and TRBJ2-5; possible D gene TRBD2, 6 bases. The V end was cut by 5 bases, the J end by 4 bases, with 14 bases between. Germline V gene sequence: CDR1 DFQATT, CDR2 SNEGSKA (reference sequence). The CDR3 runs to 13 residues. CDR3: CSAREMGIETQYF. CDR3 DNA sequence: TGCAGTGCTCGGGAGATGGGAATAGAGACCCAGTACTTC.

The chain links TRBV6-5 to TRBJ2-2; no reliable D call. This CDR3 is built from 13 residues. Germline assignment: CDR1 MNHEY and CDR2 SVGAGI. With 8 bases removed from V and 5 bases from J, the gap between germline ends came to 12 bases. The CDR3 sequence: CASSNLGTGELFF. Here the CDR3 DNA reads TGTGCCAGCTCAAATTTGGGTACCGGGGAGCTGTTTTTT.

This chain's CDR3 is CASSLSASGIYNEQFF. The CDR3, as DNA: TGTGCCAGCAGTTTATCCGCTAGCGGGATCTACAATGAGCAGTTCTTC. The genes are TRBV27 and TRBJ2-1; 9 nucleotides match TRBD2. The CDR3 runs to 16 residues. V was pared by 0 bases and J by 3 bases, with 3 bases of the junction left unmatched. CDR1 MNHEY and CDR2 SMNVEV come from the germline V gene (reference sequence).

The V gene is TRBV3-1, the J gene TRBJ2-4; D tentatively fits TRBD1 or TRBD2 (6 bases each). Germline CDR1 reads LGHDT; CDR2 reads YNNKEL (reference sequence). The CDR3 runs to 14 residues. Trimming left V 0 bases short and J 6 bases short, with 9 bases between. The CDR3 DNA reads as TGTGCCAGCAGCCAAGACGGGGGCGGAAACATTCAGTACTTC. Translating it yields CASSQDGGGNIQYF.